Following are 13 T cell receptor beta chains from one sample sequenced in a study of human T cells and chemical hapten exposure. TCRdb fed the RACE reads into MiXCR, producing one record per CDR3 protein. Seen here are around 250,000 distinct CDR3 sequences, 7% to 10% observed once, and the top ten hold about 2.5%. Time point here: pre-sensitization, week 0. As to treatment: therapeutic diphenylcyclopropenone sensitization with weekly scalp DPC. The material was whole blood, obtained in connection with sensitization to the hapten diphenylcyclopropenone (DPC). The source of these receptors is a woman aged 40 to 50 with alopecia areata. Some clones in this sample may be carry-over from other donors' samples.

The V gene is TRBV6-2 or TRBV6-3, the J gene TRBJ2-4, with 16 nucleotides matching TRBD2. The V gene end was trimmed by 5 bases and the J gene end by 1 base; junction bases not matched to a gene: 8. Germline V lookup: CDR1 MNHEY, CDR2 SVGEGT. CDR3 length equals 19 residues. CDR3: CASSSIPGLAGGAKNIQYF. CDR3 bases: TGTGCCAGCAGTAGTATTCCGGGACTAGCGGGAGGGGCCAAAAACATTCAGTACTTC.

The chain combines TRBV18 with TRBJ2-5; D gene ambiguous. Trimming took 0 bases from V and 1 from J, leaving 3 bases between them. The germline V gene encodes CDR1 KGHSH and CDR2 LQKENI. CDR3 size: 13 residues. This chain's CDR3 is CASSPPTQETQYF. CDR3 coding DNA: TGTGCCAGCTCACCACCCACCCAAGAGACCCAGTACTTC.

This clonotype was counted only a few times. The V call is TRBV7-2, the J call TRBJ2-7; D unresolved. Germline assignment: CDR1 SGHTA and CDR2 FQGNSA. Trimming pared 1 base from V and 0 bases from J, leaving 10 bases between. The length of the CDR3 is 15 residues. CDR3 coding DNA: TGTGCCAGCAGCTTAGATTCTATCAGCTCCTACGAGCAGTACTTC. Translated, it gives CASSLDSISSYEQYF.

On this clonotype itself: At one of its ends the junction is not consistent with the germline gene, which may arise from a read error. The chain carries TRBV28 and TRBJ1-3; D not resolved. CDR1 and CDR2 (germline): MDHEN, SYDVKM. CDR3 length: 13 residues. The CDR3 sequence: CASSPASENAIYF. The CDR3 DNA reads as TGTGCCAGCAGTCCCGCTTCCGAAAACGCCATATATTTT.

The chain uses TRBV7-2 and TRBJ2-1; TRBD2 aligns across 9 bases. The germline CDR1 and CDR2 sequences are SGHTA and FQGNSA. The CDR3 runs 17 residues. V dropped 2 bases and J dropped 7; count of bases not matched to a gene: 12. The CDR3 region has the DNA TGTGCCAGCAGCTTACCCGTAAGTTTAGCGGGAGTGAATGAGCAGTTCTTC. Amino acids: CASSLPVSLAGVNEQFF.

This clonotype was seen many times. The chain is built from TRBV11-2 and TRBJ1-6; weak D call: TRBD1 (6 bases). The germline gives CDR1 SGHAT, CDR2 FQNNGV. This CDR3 is 15 amino acids long. V was cut by 5 bases and J by 4 bases, with 12 bases left in between. The CDR3, as DNA: TGTGCCAGCAGCGTGGAGACAGGTTATAATTCACCCCTCCACTTT. It translates to CASSVETGYNSPLHF.

This clonotype was counted a few times. The CDR3 reads CASSPIGTGREKLFF. The DNA for the CDR3 is TGTGCCAGCAGCCCGATCGGGACAGGGCGTGAAAAACTGTTTTTT. The V gene is TRBV6-2 or TRBV6-3, the J gene TRBJ1-4, with 9 bases aligning to TRBD1. The CDR3 runs to 15 residues. The junction had 9 bases not matched to a gene; V was cut back by 6 bases and J by 7 bases. Germline CDR1 is MNHEY and CDR2 is SVGEGT.

The chain employs TRBV20-1 and TRBJ2-3; 9 nucleotides match TRBD2. Germline CDR1 DFQATT, CDR2 SNEGSKA (reference sequence). Germline trimming cut 4 bases from V and 2 bases from J; bases unmatched to any gene: 7. This CDR3 is built from 15 residues. CDR3 region: CSAISTSGFTDTQYF. The CDR3 region has the DNA TGCAGTGCTATCTCCACTAGCGGGTTCACAGATACGCAGTATTTT.

V and J are TRBV11-2 and TRBJ2-1, with D perhaps matching TRBD2 (5 bases). Germline assignment: CDR1 SGHAT and CDR2 FQNNGV. Trimming removed 4 bases at V and 1 base at J, with 17 bases between. CDR3 length: 17 amino acids. The CDR3 sequence: CASSSRSGLLSYNEQFF. For the CDR3, the DNA is TGTGCCAGCAGCTCACGATCCGGACTCCTTTCCTACAATGAGCAGTTCTTC. The full variable domain, its missing parts supplied by reference TRBV11-2 and TRBJ2-1, is EAGVAQSPRYKIIEKRQSVAFWCNPISGHATLYWYQQILGQGPKLLIQFQNNGVVDDSQLPKDRFSAERLKGVDSTLKIQPAKLEDSAVYLCASSSRSGLLSYNEQFFGPGTRLTVL.

This clonotype was seen ten or more times. The CDR3 sequence: CASSQGPTVYGYTF. The CDR3 DNA sequence: TGTGCCAGCAGCCAAGGGCCTACAGTCTATGGCTACACCTTC. The chain employs TRBV3-1 and TRBJ1-2; D remains unclear. CDR3 size: 14 residues. CDR1 and CDR2 (germline): LGHDT, YNNKEL (reference sequence). The V end was cut by 1 base, the J end by 4 bases, with 10 bases between.

This clonotype came up a few times. The rearrangement links TRBV29-1 to TRBJ1-1, with 8 bases that match TRBD1. The CDR3 is 13 amino acids. The germline gives CDR1 SQVTM, CDR2 ANQGSEA. After removal of 6 bases from V and 5 bases from J, the junction contained 8 bases not matched to a gene. In DNA form, the CDR3 reads TGCAGCGTGGCAACAGGGGGAGAGACTGAAGCTTTCTTT. This codes for CSVATGGETEAFF.

This clonotype showed up many times. The chain is built from TRBV4-1 and TRBJ1-5, with a tentative D call TRBD1 (5 bases). This CDR3 contains 14 residues. V lost 5 bases and J lost 7, with 15 bases in between. From germline, CDR1 is MGHRA and CDR2 YSYEKL. CDR3 region: CASSDQSGRQPQHF. The CDR3 DNA sequence: TGCGCCAGCAGCGATCAGTCAGGGCGACAGCCCCAGCATTTT.

This clonotype was found a few times. The chain couples TRBV6-2 or TRBV6-3 to TRBJ1-5, with 8 bases aligning to TRBD1. The CDR3 extends over 16 amino acids. With 3 bases clipped from V and 5 bases from J, the junction kept 9 bases outside the gene matches. Germline CDR1 is MNHEY and CDR2 is SVGEGT. CDR3 DNA: TGTGCCAGCAGTTATACGGACAGGGCGGGGTATCAGCCCCAGCATTTT. Translating gives CASSYTDRAGYQPQHF.